The clone carrying this TCR beta chain was found many times. The junction shows a germline mismatch at one end, possibly a read error. Via MiXCR, TCRdb re-called the 5' RACE reads, giving one row per CDR3 protein. The table includes around 370,000 distinct CDR3 sequences, 7% to 9.5% detected once. This CDR3 spans 8 amino acids. Germline CDR1 is DFQATT and CDR2 is SNEGSKA (reference sequence). The data stem from a study of identical twins. The sequenced sample consisted of naive T cells sorted from blood. The source of this sequence is a woman aged 45 to 65 in good health. The V call is TRBV20-1, the J call TRBJ1-1; no clear D gene. The CDR3 here is CSAPPFIF. Here the CDR3 DNA reads TGCAGTGCCCCCCCCTTCATCTTT.